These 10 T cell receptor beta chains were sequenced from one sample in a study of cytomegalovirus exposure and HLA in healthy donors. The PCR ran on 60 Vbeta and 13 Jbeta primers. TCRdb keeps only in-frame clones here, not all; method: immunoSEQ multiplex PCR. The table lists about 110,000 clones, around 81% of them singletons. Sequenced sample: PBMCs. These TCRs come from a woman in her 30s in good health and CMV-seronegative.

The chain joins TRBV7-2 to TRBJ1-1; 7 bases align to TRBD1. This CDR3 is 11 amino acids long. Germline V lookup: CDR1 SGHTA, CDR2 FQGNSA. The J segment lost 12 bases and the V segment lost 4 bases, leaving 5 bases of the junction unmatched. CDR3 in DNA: TGTGCCAGCAGCTCCGGACAGGTACCTTTCTTT. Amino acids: CASSSGQVPFF.

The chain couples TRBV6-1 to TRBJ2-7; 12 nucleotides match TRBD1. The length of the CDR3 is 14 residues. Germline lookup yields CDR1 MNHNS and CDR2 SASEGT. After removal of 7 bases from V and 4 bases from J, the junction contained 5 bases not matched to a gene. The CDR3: CASTGTGGRYEQYF. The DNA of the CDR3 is TGTGCCAGCACTGGGACAGGGGGCAGGTACGAGCAGTACTTC.

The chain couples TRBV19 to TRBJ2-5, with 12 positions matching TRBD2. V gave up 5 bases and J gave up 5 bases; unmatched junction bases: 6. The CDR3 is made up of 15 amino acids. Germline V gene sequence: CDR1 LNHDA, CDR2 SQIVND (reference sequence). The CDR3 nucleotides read TGTGCCAGTAGTGAGCTAGCGGGAGGGATCGAGACCCAGTACTTC. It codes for CASSELAGGIETQYF.

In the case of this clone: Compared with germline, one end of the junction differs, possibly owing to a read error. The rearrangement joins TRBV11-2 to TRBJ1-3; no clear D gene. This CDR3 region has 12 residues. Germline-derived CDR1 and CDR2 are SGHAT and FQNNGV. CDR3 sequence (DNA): TGTGCCAGCAGGAGTGGAGGAAACGCCATATATTTT. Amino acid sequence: CASRSGGNAIYF.

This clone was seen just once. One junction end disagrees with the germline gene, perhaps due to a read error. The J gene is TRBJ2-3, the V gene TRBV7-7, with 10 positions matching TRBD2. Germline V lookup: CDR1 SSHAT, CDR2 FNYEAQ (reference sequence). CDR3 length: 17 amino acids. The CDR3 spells CASSLLPSGSTTDTQYF. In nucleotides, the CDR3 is TGTGCTAGCAGCTTGCTCCCTAGCGGGAGTACGACAGATACGCAGTATTTT.

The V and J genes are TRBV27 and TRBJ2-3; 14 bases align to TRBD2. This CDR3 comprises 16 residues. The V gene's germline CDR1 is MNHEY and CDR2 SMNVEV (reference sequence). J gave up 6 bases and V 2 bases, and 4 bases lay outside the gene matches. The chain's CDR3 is CASSLRLAGGLDTQYF. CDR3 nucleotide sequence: TGTGCCAGCAGTTTACGACTAGCGGGAGGGCTCGATACGCAGTATTTT.

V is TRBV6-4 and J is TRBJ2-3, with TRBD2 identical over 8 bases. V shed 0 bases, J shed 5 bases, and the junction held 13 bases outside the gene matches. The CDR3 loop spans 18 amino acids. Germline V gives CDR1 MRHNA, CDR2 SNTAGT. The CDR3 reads CASSDSKGERETGDTQYF. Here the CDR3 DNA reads TGTGCCAGCAGTGACTCGAAGGGGGAGCGGGAGACCGGAGATACGCAGTATTTT.

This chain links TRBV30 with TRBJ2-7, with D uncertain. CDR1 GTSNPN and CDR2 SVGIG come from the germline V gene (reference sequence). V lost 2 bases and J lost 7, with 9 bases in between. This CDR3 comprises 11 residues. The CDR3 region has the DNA TGTGCCTGGAGTCTTTCCCTGGAGCAGTACTTC. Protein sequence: CAWSLSLEQYF.

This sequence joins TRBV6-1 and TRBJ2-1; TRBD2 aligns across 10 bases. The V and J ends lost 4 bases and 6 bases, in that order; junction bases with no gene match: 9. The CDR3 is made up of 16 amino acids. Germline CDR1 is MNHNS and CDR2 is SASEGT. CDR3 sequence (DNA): TGTGCCAGCAGTGGGCTAAGCGGGAGGGCCCTCAATGAGCAGTTCTTC. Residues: CASSGLSGRALNEQFF.

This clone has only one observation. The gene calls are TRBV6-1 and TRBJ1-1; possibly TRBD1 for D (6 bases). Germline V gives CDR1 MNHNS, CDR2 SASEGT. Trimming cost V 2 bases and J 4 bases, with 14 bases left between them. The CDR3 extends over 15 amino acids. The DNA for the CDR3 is TGTGCCAGCAGTGAACACTGGGGAGGGGGCACTGAAGCTTTCTTT. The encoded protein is CASSEHWGGGTEAFF.